What follows are 11 T cell receptor beta chains derived from one specimen sequenced in a study of shared clonotypes between healthy human individuals. Only in-frame clones appear in the TCRdb table, and some are missing; sequencing was by immunoSEQ multiplex PCR. The table has a few million clones, approximately 93% seen once. Sequencing was done on a sample of naive CD4+ T cells from PBMCs. The sample's subset: CD45RA+ positively selected. These receptors were collected from a man between 18 and 29 years old in good health. Some clones in this sample may be carry-over from other donors' samples.

This chain connects TRBV2 to TRBJ2-5; TRBD2 agrees at 8 bases. The CDR3 runs to 14 residues. In germline, CDR1 is SNHLY, CDR2 FYNNEI. V trimming: 3 bases; J trimming: 2 bases; junction bases outside the gene matches: 2. The CDR3: CASSDGGEQETQYF. CDR3 DNA sequence: TGTGCCAGCAGTGACGGGGGGGAGCAAGAGACCCAGTACTTC.

This clone was seen a few times. The chain uses TRBV19 and TRBJ1-5, with a possible D match to TRBD1 (5 bases). The germline gives CDR1 LNHDA, CDR2 SQIVND (reference sequence). The V end lost 9 bases, the J end lost 1 base, and 10 bases lay between the germline ends. This CDR3 is 13 amino acids long. CDR3 residues: CASDRGSNQPQHF. For the CDR3, the DNA is TGTGCCAGCGACCGGGGGAGCAATCAGCCCCAGCATTTT.

This clone came up many times. The rearrangement uses TRBV5-4 and TRBJ2-5, with 8 bases matching TRBD1. V shed 4 bases and J 4 bases; nucleotides not matched to a gene: 9. CDR1 SGHNT and CDR2 YYREEE come from the germline V gene (reference sequence). This CDR3 is 15 amino acids long. The CDR3 protein is CASSPWTGNGETQYF. In nucleotides, the CDR3 is TGTGCCAGCAGCCCATGGACAGGGAACGGAGAGACCCAGTACTTC. The full variable domain, in which reference TRBV5-4 and TRBJ2-5 provide the parts outside the CDR3, is ETGVTQSPTHLIKTRGQQVTLRCSSQSGHNTVSWYQQALGQGPQFIFQYYREEENGRGNFPPRFSGLQFPNYSSELNVNALELDDSALYLCASSPWTGNGETQYFGPGTRLLVL.

The V call is TRBV19, the J call TRBJ1-2; a weak D match, TRBD1 (6 bases). Trimming stripped 5 bases from V and 4 bases from J, with 14 bases between. The CDR3 extends over 14 amino acids. Germline-derived CDR1 and CDR2 are LNHDA and SQIVND (reference sequence). CDR3 DNA sequence: TGTGCCAGTAGTCCCGGGACAATGGTCTATGGCTACACCTTC. Its translation: CASSPGTMVYGYTF.

This chain connects TRBV11-2 to TRBJ2-5; D gene uncertain. The CDR3 has 17 amino acids. V was trimmed by 5 bases and J by 5 bases, leaving 24 bases between them. Germline CDR1 and CDR2: SGHAT and FQNNGV. The CDR3 here is CASSRRPRVGYGETQYF. The CDR3 DNA reads TGTGCCAGCAGCCGCAGGCCCCGGGTAGGGTACGGGGAGACCCAGTACTTC. Together with reference TRBV11-2 and TRBJ2-5, the CDR3 gives the full variable domain: EAGVAQSPRYKIIEKRQSVAFWCNPISGHATLYWYQQILGQGPKLLIQFQNNGVVDDSQLPKDRFSAERLKGVDSTLKIQPAKLEDSAVYLCASSRRPRVGYGETQYFGPGTRLLVL.

The chain couples TRBV11-2 to TRBJ1-4; the D is unclear. Germline V gives CDR1 SGHAT, CDR2 FQNNGV. The length of the CDR3 is 12 residues. V was clipped by 5 bases and J by 7 bases, with 8 bases between them. CDR3 in amino acids: CASSPAGEKLFF. CDR3 DNA sequence: TGTGCCAGCAGCCCAGCGGGTGAAAAACTGTTTTTT.

The V call is TRBV6-1, the J call TRBJ2-7; no clear D gene. This CDR3 is 12 amino acids long. Germline CDR1 MNHNS, CDR2 SASEGT. Trimming left V 7 bases short and J 3 bases short, with 10 bases between. The CDR3 protein is CASNPPYYEQYF. The DNA of the CDR3 is TGTGCCAGCAACCCCCCCTACTACGAGCAGTACTTC.

This clone was seen only once. Written as DNA, the CDR3 is TGCGCCAGCAGCCCACCGGCACCGACAGGGACGGATGGCTACACCTTC. This gives the protein CASSPPAPTGTDGYTF. The chain joins TRBV5-1 to TRBJ1-2; TRBD1 aligns across 7 bases. With V trimmed by 4 bases and J by 6 bases, 15 bases remained unmatched. The germline CDR1 and CDR2 sequences are SGHRS and YFSETQ. CDR3 length: 16 amino acids.

The chain carries TRBV18 and TRBJ2-1; 9 bases agree with TRBD2. There are 17 residues in the CDR3. V dropped 4 bases and J dropped 6; count of bases not matched to a gene: 13. From germline, CDR1 is KGHSH and CDR2 LQKENI. This chain's CDR3 is CASSLQSGLAGVNEQFF. CDR3 nucleotides: TGTGCCAGCTCACTGCAGTCGGGACTAGCAGGAGTCAATGAGCAGTTCTTC.

In DNA form, the CDR3 reads TGCGCCAGCAGCCAAGATGAGATAGGTAGCGGGAGGGCCCACGAGCAGTACTTC. Translated: CASSQDEIGSGRAHEQYF. The chain carries TRBV4-1 and TRBJ2-5, with TRBD2 identical over 11 bases. The J call is in doubt because the DNA end fits TRBJ2-7 better. Germline values: CDR1 MGHRA, CDR2 YSYEKL. This CDR3 region has 18 residues.

The chain uses TRBV4-2 and TRBJ2-5, with 10 bases aligning to TRBD2. Germline CDR1 LGHNA, CDR2 YNFKEQ. Trimming removed 4 bases from V and 5 bases from J; junction bases left unmatched: 4. The CDR3 runs to 14 residues. The CDR3 spells CASSLAGGTETQYF. The DNA for the CDR3 is TGTGCCAGCAGCCTAGCGGGAGGAACGGAGACCCAGTACTTC.